The clone carrying this T cell receptor (beta chain) was detected only a few times. Its target is unknown. From 5'RACE with constant-segment primers came TCR alpha and TCR beta cDNA libraries that carried sample barcodes and UMIs. Each CDR3 protein gets one entry after TCRdb re-called the 5' RACE reads with MiXCR. The sample yields about 400,000 distinct CDR3 sequences, about 22% seen once. CDR3 length equals 14 residues. V lost 6 bases to trimming and J lost 5 bases, with 13 bases between them. The V gene's germline CDR1 is KGHDR and CDR2 SFDVKD. This sample was included in a study of T-cell memory formation after mild COVID-19. The study's findings and limits: The study found balanced CD4/CD8 in clones contracting day 15 to 85 and a CD4+ lean in later expanders.

The chain employs TRBV24-1 and TRBJ2-1, with D perhaps TRBD1 (5 bases). Sequencing used PBMCs or a T cell subset sorted from them (not recorded which). The source is an adult woman who had mild COVID-19 (a few samples of this study predate the infection). Cell type and time point are not known. The CDR3 protein is CATSSWQGDNEQFF. DNA for the CDR3: TGTGCCACCAGTTCTTGGCAGGGCGACAATGAGCAGTTCTTC.